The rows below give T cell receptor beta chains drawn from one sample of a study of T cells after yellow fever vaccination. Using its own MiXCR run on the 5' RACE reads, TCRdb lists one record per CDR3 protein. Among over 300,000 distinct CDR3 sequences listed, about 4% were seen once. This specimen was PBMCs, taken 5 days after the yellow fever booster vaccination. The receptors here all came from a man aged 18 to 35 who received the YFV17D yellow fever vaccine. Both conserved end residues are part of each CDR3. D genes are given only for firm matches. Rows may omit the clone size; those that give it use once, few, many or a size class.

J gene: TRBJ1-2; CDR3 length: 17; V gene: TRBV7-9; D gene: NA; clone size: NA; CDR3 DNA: TGTGCCAGCACCTCCAGCAGGGCCCCATACCCCCTAAATGGCTACACCTTC; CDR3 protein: CASTSSRAPYPLNGYTF
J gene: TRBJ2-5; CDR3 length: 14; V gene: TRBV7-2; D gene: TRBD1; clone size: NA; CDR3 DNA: TGTGCCAGCAGCCCGGGACAGCTCGAAGAGACCCAGTACTTC; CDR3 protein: CASSPGQLEETQYF
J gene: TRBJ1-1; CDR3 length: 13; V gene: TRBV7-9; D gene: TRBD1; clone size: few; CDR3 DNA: TGTGCCAGCAGCTTCTACAGGGGAGGTGAAGCTTTCTTT; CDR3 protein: CASSFYRGGEAFF
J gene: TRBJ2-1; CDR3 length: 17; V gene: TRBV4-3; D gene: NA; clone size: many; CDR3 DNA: TGCGCCAGCAGCCAAGTCCCAGACCTCCACGATTACAATGAGCAGTTCTTC; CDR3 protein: CASSQVPDLHDYNEQFF
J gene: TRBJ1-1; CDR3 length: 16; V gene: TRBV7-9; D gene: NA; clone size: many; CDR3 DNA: TGTGCCAGCAGCTTAGAGTCAGCAACGATGAACACTGAAGCTTTCTTT; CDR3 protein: CASSLESATMNTEAFF
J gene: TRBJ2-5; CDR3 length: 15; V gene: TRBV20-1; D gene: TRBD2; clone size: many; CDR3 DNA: TGCAGTGCTAGACCCCTAGCGGGGGCGTCGGAGACCCAGTACTTC; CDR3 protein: CSARPLAGASETQYF
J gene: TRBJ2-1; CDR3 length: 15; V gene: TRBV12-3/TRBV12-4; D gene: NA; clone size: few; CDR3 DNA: TGTGCCAGCAGCCAAGGAGGGTCCTCCTACAATGAGCAGTTCTTC; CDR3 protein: CASSQGGSSYNEQFF
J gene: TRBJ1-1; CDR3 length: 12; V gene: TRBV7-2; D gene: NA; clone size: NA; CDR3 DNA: TGTGCCAGCAGCCCTACGTGGGGCGAAGCTTTCTTT; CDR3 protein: CASSPTWGEAFF
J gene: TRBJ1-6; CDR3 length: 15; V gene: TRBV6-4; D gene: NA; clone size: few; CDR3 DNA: TGTGCCAGCAGCACTACGGCAACCGCCAACCCACCCCTCCACTTT; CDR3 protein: CASSTTATANPPLHF
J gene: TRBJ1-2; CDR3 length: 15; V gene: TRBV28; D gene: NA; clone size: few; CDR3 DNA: TGTGCCAGCAGTTTACTCGCAGGGTTGGACTATGGCTACACCTTC; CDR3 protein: CASSLLAGLDYGYTF
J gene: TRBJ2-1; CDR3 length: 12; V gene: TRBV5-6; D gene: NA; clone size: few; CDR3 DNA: TGTGCCAGCAGCTTAAGGATAAATGAGCAGTTCTTC; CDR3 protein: CASSLRINEQFF
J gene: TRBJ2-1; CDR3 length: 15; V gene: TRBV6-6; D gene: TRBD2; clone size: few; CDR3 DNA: TGTGCCAGCAGGGTTTTAGCGGGAGGCCGGCGTGAGCAGTTCTTC; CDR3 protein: CASRVLAGGRREQFF
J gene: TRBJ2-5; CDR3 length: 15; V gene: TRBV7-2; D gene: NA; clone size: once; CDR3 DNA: TGTGCCAGCAGCTTATGGGCAGGGGTAAAAGAGACCCAGTACTTC; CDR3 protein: CASSLWAGVKETQYF
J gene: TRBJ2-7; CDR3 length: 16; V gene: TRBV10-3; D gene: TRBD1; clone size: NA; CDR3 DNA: TGTGCCATCAGTGACCGGGACAGGGTGTCCACCTACGAGCAGTACTTC; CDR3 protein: CAISDRDRVSTYEQYF
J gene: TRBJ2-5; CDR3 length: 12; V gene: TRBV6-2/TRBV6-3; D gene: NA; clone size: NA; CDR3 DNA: TGTGCCAGCAGTGGTTTGCCGGAGACCCAGTACTTC; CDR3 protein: CASSGLPETQYF
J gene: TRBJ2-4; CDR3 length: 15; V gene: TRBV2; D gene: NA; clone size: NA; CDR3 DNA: TGTGCCAGCAGTGAATCCGGCGGGCAGGGGAACATTCAGTACTTC; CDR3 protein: CASSESGGQGNIQYF
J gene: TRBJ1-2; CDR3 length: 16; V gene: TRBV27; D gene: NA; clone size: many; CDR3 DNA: TGTGCCAGCACCCCCTCTTGGGGGGGTGGTAACTATGGCTACACCTTC; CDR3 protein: CASTPSWGGGNYGYTF